The entry that follows covers one TCR beta chain sequence. The antigen is undetermined. This sample is part of a study of vaccination effects on CD4 cells after COVID-19. Turning to the study itself: Samples came from a couple of convalescent patients 16 days and one week before vaccination.

Ahead of sequencing, the ViraFEST assay grew antigen-specific CD4+ T cells using viral peptide pools. On approximately day 9 of culture, CD4+ T cells were separated out. The person acquired a PCR-confirmed SARS-CoV-2 infection between March and December 2020. Libraries were prepared by immunoSEQ multiplex PCR; TCRdb keeps only in-frame clonotypes and omits some of them. The sample contains around 37,000 clones, over 60% of which appear only once. The germline CDR1 and CDR2 sequences are GTSNPN and SVGIG (reference sequence). The CDR3 runs 15 residues. The junction had 8 bases not matched to a gene; V was cut back by 3 bases and J by 3 bases.

The TCR comes from a human donor who had a prior SARS-CoV-2 infection. The chain links TRBV30 to TRBJ2-3; 8 nucleotides line up with TRBD1. The starting material was CD4+ T cells from PBMCs cultured with a peptide pool, obtained before COVID-19 vaccination. The CDR3 reads CAWSLRGLETDTQYF. The DNA for the CDR3 is TGTGCCTGGAGCCTCAGGGGGCTGGAGACAGATACGCAGTATTTT.